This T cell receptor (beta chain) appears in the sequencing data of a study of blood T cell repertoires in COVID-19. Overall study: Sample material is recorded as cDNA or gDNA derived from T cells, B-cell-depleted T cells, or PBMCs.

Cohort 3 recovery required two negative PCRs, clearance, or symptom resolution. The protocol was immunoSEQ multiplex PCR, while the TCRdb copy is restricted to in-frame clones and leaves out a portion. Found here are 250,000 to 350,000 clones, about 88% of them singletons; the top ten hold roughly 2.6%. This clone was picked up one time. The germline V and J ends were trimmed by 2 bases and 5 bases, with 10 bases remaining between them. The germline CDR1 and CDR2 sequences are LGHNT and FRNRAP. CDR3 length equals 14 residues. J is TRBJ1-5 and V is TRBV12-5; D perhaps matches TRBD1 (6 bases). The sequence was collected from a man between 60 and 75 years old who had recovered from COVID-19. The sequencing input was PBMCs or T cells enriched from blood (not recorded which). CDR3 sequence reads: CASGLSSGDQPQHF. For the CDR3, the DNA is TGTGCTAGTGGTTTGTCCTCAGGGGATCAGCCCCAGCATTTT.